The 32 T cell receptor beta chains presented below share a single source sample, sequenced in a study of cytomegalovirus exposure and HLA in healthy donors. The PCR ran on 60 Vbeta and 13 Jbeta primers. Some clones are missing from TCRdb's copy, which holds only in-frame ones; the method was immunoSEQ multiplex PCR. The table lists more than 75,000 clones, 79% of them singletons. Sequenced input: PBMCs. The receptors were sampled from a man aged 25-45 years in good health and CMV-seronegative.

A remark on this clone: The junction differs from germline at one of its ends, possibly a read error. The rearrangement joins TRBV20-1 to TRBJ2-1, with D possibly being TRBD1 (6 bases). Germline V gives CDR1 DFQATT, CDR2 SNEGSKA (reference sequence). The CDR3 is made up of 8 amino acids. Here the CDR3 DNA reads TGCAGCCCCAGAGAGGGGGTCTTC. Translation: CSPREGVF.

This clone turned up a few times. Here the CDR3 DNA reads TGTGCCAGCAGTTTAGGCAGGGTGGGTGAAAAACTGTTTTTT. It is translated as CASSLGRVGEKLFF. The chain recombines TRBV28 with TRBJ1-4; the D gene is possibly TRBD1 (5 bases). This CDR3 region has 14 residues. Trimming stripped 2 bases from V and 7 bases from J, with 11 bases between. Germline V gene data show CDR1 as MDHEN and CDR2 as SYDVKM.

The chain has TRBV15 and TRBJ1-1, with 7 nucleotides matching TRBD1. V lost 5 bases and J lost 12; bases outside the gene matches: 12. The germline CDR1 and CDR2 sequences are LNHNV and YYDKDF (reference sequence). CDR3 length: 13 residues. This CDR3 is CATSGVIGGTTFF. For the CDR3, the DNA is TGTGCCACCAGCGGGGTTATAGGGGGCACGACTTTCTTT.

To note about this clone: The sample holds other DNA sequences that translate to the same CDR3. The chain recombines TRBV7-9 with TRBJ2-3; perhaps TRBD2 as D (5 bases). Trimming pared 0 bases from V and 1 base from J, leaving 5 bases between. Germline CDR1 SEHNR, CDR2 FQNEAQ (reference sequence). The CDR3 runs 14 residues. CDR3 sequence (DNA): TGTGCCAGCAGCTTAGCGGGAGGCACAGATACGCAGTATTTT. The encoded protein is CASSLAGGTDTQYF.

The chain is built from TRBV11-2 and TRBJ1-5, with D maybe TRBD1 (6 bases). Germline V lookup: CDR1 SGHAT, CDR2 FQNNGV. This CDR3 comprises 15 residues. The V gene lost 3 bases and the J gene lost 3 bases, with 12 bases spanning the gap. The CDR3 DNA follows: TGTGCCAGCAGCTTGGAACAGGGAGACAATCAGCCCCAGCATTTT. Its protein product is CASSLEQGDNQPQHF. Drawing the rest from reference TRBV11-2 and TRBJ1-5, the complete variable domain is EAGVAQSPRYKIIEKRQSVAFWCNPISGHATLYWYQQILGQGPKLLIQFQNNGVVDDSQLPKDRFSAERLKGVDSTLKIQPAKLEDSAVYLCASSLEQGDNQPQHFGDGTRLSIL.

V and J are TRBV6-1 and TRBJ1-4, with a weak D call TRBD1 (6 bases). Trimming took 0 bases from V and 10 from J, leaving 15 bases between them. The CDR3 is made up of 15 amino acids. CDR1 is MNHNS and CDR2 is SASEGT in the germline V gene. Here the CDR3 reads CASSEAGAVGRKLFF. In nucleotides, the CDR3 is TGTGCCAGCAGTGAAGCGGGGGCAGTGGGCAGAAAACTGTTTTTT.

This clone turned up a few times. The gene calls are TRBV4-3 and TRBJ1-1; TRBD1 is a possible D gene (6 bases). CDR1 and CDR2 from the germline V gene are LGHNA and YSLEER. Deletions cut 2 bases from V and 6 bases from J, with 10 bases between. This CDR3 spans 13 amino acids. CDR3 region: CASSQWEGAEAFF. The CDR3 nucleotides read TGCGCCAGCAGCCAATGGGAGGGGGCTGAAGCTTTCTTT.

The genes are TRBV29-1 and TRBJ2-5; D is uncertain. V dropped 7 bases and J dropped 4 bases, with 13 bases sitting between them. The length of the CDR3 is 12 residues. Germline lookup yields CDR1 SQVTM and CDR2 ANQGSEA. The CDR3 bases are TGCAGCGCCAGTCATGGGCTAGAGACCCAGTACTTC. This encodes CSASHGLETQYF.

This chain joins TRBV10-1 and TRBJ2-2; 8 nucleotides line up with TRBD1. Germline V gives CDR1 WNHNN, CDR2 SYGVQD (reference sequence). There are 14 residues in the CDR3. After removal of 4 bases from V and 6 bases from J, the junction contained 4 bases not matched to a gene. This CDR3 reads CASSADRGAGELFF. The CDR3 DNA follows: TGCGCCAGCAGTGCTGACAGGGGCGCCGGGGAGCTGTTTTTT.

This clone was seen only a few times. This chain joins TRBV7-2 and TRBJ2-4, with 7 bases identical to TRBD2. V was pared by 6 bases and J by 5 bases, with 4 bases of the junction left unmatched. Germline V CDR1 and CDR2: SGHTA, FQGNSA. The CDR3 covers 13 residues. The CDR3: CASSWTRQNIQYF. The DNA for the CDR3 is TGTGCCAGCAGTTGGACTAGACAAAACATTCAGTACTTC.

J is TRBJ2-1 and V is TRBV30, with a possible D match to TRBD1 (6 bases). Germline V gene data show CDR1 as GTSNPN and CDR2 as SVGIG (reference sequence). Trimming stripped 1 base from V and 6 bases from J, with 10 bases between. CDR3 length: 13 amino acids. DNA of the CDR3: TGTGCCTGGAGTGAATGGGACACCAATGAGCAGTTCTTC. Translation gives CAWSEWDTNEQFF.

This chain joins TRBV5-4 and TRBJ2-1; D possibly corresponds to TRBD2 (5 bases). The germline CDR1 and CDR2 sequences are SGHNT and YYREEE (reference sequence). This CDR3 contains 14 residues. Trimming cost V 6 bases and J 7 bases, with 17 bases left between them. The CDR3 DNA reads as TGTGCCAGCAATCTTCCATCAGAGGGAAATGAGCAGTTCTTC. As protein: CASNLPSEGNEQFF.

The V gene is TRBV5-1, the J gene TRBJ2-1; D remains ambiguous. The germline V gene encodes CDR1 SGHRS and CDR2 YFSETQ. V dropped 4 bases and J dropped 8 bases, with 16 bases sitting between them. The CDR3 has 14 amino acids. Here the CDR3 DNA reads TGCGCCAGCAGCACTGACCTTAGCAAAGATGAGCAGTTCTTC. Its protein product is CASSTDLSKDEQFF.

The rearrangement uses TRBV18 and TRBJ2-2; perhaps TRBD2 as D (6 bases). V lost 1 base, J lost 5 bases, and 11 bases lay in between. Germline assignment: CDR1 KGHSH and CDR2 LQKENI. The CDR3 totals 15 residues. CDR3 sequence reads: CASSPQGSGTGELFF. In nucleotides, the CDR3 is TGTGCCAGCTCACCACAGGGGAGCGGGACCGGGGAGCTGTTTTTT.

The chain has TRBV25-1 and TRBJ2-7; 7 nucleotides align to TRBD1. CDR3 length: 12 amino acids. V gave up 7 bases and J gave up 3 bases; unmatched junction bases: 3. CDR1 and CDR2 (germline): MGHDK, SYGVNS. The DNA of the CDR3 is TGTGCCAGCAAAAGACAGGGCTACGAGCAGTACTTC. It is translated as CASKRQGYEQYF.

V and J are TRBV28 and TRBJ2-1, with TRBD2 matching 13 bases. The germline V gene has CDR1 MDHEN and CDR2 SYDVKM. This CDR3 region has 19 residues. Trimming cost V 5 bases and J 5 bases; bases outside gene matches: 15. The CDR3 DNA reads TGTGCCAGCAGTCTTCGTTCTCGACTAGCGGGAGGCCCGAACAATGAGCAGTTCTTC. Amino acid sequence: CASSLRSRLAGGPNNEQFF.

This sequence joins TRBV19 and TRBJ2-1, with D perhaps TRBD1 (6 bases). CDR1 and CDR2 (germline): LNHDA, SQIVND (reference sequence). Trimming shortened V by 4 bases and J by 12 bases, and 13 bases separated the two germline ends. This CDR3 is built from 12 residues. The CDR3 bases are TGTGCCAGTAGTACCCCAGGACAGCGGCAGTTCTTC. Protein sequence: CASSTPGQRQFF.

The chain combines TRBV5-6 with TRBJ1-5, with D unresolved. The germline V and J ends were trimmed by 1 base and 6 bases, with 5 bases remaining between them. The CDR3 has 12 amino acids. In germline, CDR1 is SGHDT, CDR2 YYEEEE. CDR3 amino acids: CASSLWAQPQHF. The CDR3 DNA sequence: TGTGCCAGCAGCTTGTGGGCTCAGCCCCAGCATTTT.

This clone was seen only a few times. The chain combines TRBV30 with TRBJ2-5; 8 nucleotides align to TRBD1. Unmatched junction bases numbered 7, after V lost 3 bases and J lost 1 base. From germline, CDR1 is GTSNPN and CDR2 SVGIG (reference sequence). The CDR3 is 15 residues long. The CDR3 DNA reads as TGTGCCTGGAGGGGCCGTGACAGGGGCCAAGAGACCCAGTACTTC. It translates to CAWRGRDRGQETQYF.

This clone has more than one count but fewer than ten. This rearrangement joins TRBV6-1 to TRBJ1-2; D is unresolved. Germline V lookup: CDR1 MNHNS, CDR2 SASEGT. The CDR3 has 13 amino acids. Trimming cost V 2 bases and J 4 bases, with 8 bases left between them. This chain's CDR3 is CASSENPSYGYTF. Written as DNA, the CDR3 is TGTGCCAGCAGTGAAAACCCCAGCTATGGCTACACCTTC.

J is TRBJ2-7 and V is TRBV20-1, with D perhaps TRBD1 (5 bases). The germline V gene has CDR1 DFQATT and CDR2 SNEGSKA (reference sequence). Trimming removed 6 bases from V and 3 bases from J, with 9 bases in between. The CDR3 covers 11 residues. The CDR3 region has the DNA TGCAGTGCGCCGACAGTCTACGAGCAGTACTTC. Protein: CSAPTVYEQYF.

This sequence joins TRBV9 and TRBJ1-2, with D perhaps matching TRBD1 (6 bases). Trimming took off 3 bases at V and 4 bases at J, with 16 bases between the two ends. The CDR3 totals 15 residues. Germline V gives CDR1 SGDLS, CDR2 YYNGEE. The CDR3 protein is CASSASQGISYGYTF. CDR3 nucleotides: TGTGCCAGCAGCGCCTCGCAGGGGATCAGCTATGGCTACACCTTC.

The genes are TRBV5-1 and TRBJ2-1; D may be TRBD2 (6 bases). This CDR3 region has 15 residues. Germline V gives CDR1 SGHRS, CDR2 YFSETQ. V lost 5 bases, J lost 4 bases, and 16 bases lay in between. CDR3 amino acids: CASRPSGLHYNEQFF. As DNA, the CDR3 is TGCGCCAGCAGACCAAGCGGGCTGCATTACAATGAGCAGTTCTTC.

This clone was detected once. CDR3 amino acids: CASSLSRQGNTDTQYF. In nucleotides, the CDR3 is TGCGCCAGCAGCTTAAGCCGACAGGGTAATACAGATACGCAGTATTTT. This sequence joins TRBV4-3 and TRBJ2-3, with 7 positions matching TRBD1. This CDR3 contains 16 residues. Germline CDR1 is LGHNA and CDR2 is YSLEER. After removal of 5 bases from V and 3 bases from J, the junction contained 11 bases not matched to a gene.

V gene TRBV27 combines with J gene TRBJ2-7; 7 bases are a match to TRBD2. Germline CDR1 MNHEY, CDR2 SMNVEV (reference sequence). V was clipped by 4 bases and J by 3 bases; unmatched bases: 6. The CDR3 is made up of 14 amino acids. CDR3 in amino acids: CASSWGGEGYEQYF. Here the CDR3 DNA reads TGTGCCAGCAGTTGGGGGGGAGAGGGCTACGAGCAGTACTTC.

The genes are TRBV14 and TRBJ1-4, with 9 nucleotides matching TRBD1. Germline lookup yields CDR1 SGHDN and CDR2 FVKESK. This CDR3 is built from 17 residues. The trim removed 4 bases at V and 0 bases at J, leaving 6 bases unmatched. This CDR3 reads CASSPLGQGATNEKLFF. CDR3 nucleotide sequence: TGTGCCAGCAGCCCTTTGGGACAGGGCGCAACTAATGAAAAACTGTTTTTT.

In regard to this clone: Different DNA sequences within this sample yield the same CDR3. CDR3 protein: CASSPRTGVTEAFF. The DNA of the CDR3 is TGTGCCAGCAGCCCCCGGACAGGGGTCACTGAAGCTTTCTTT. This chain connects TRBV5-6 to TRBJ1-1, with 9 bases identical to TRBD1. Germline V lookup: CDR1 SGHDT, CDR2 YYEEEE. V shed 4 bases and J 4 bases; nucleotides not matched to a gene: 5. The CDR3 length is 14 residues.

V is TRBV7-2 and J is TRBJ2-7, with 8 bases fitting TRBD2. The germline CDR1 and CDR2 sequences are SGHTA and FQGNSA. The trim removed 4 bases at V and 3 bases at J, leaving 5 bases unmatched. The CDR3 has 14 amino acids. CDR3 region: CASSYVAGNYEQYF. CDR3 coding DNA: TGTGCCAGCAGCTACGTAGCGGGGAACTACGAGCAGTACTTC.

This clone is deemed medium-sized. The chain uses TRBV27 and TRBJ2-1, with 8 bases that match TRBD2. Trimming cost V 2 bases and J 6 bases; bases outside gene matches: 6. The CDR3 runs to 15 residues. CDR1 is MNHEY, CDR2 SMNVEV, per germline (reference sequence). The CDR3 loop is CASSLGTGGINEQFF. DNA for the CDR3: TGTGCCAGCAGTTTAGGAACGGGGGGGATCAATGAGCAGTTCTTC.

This clone appeared a single time. The chain employs TRBV5-6 and TRBJ1-1; maybe TRBD1 (6 bases). The CDR3 is 16 amino acids. The germline V gene has CDR1 SGHDT and CDR2 YYEEEE. The V end lost 4 bases, the J end lost 3 bases, and 19 bases lay between the germline ends. This CDR3 is CASSVSSGARYTEAFF. The CDR3, as DNA: TGTGCCAGCAGCGTATCATCAGGGGCCCGATACACTGAAGCTTTCTTT.

This chain joins TRBV10-3 and TRBJ2-7; 10 bases are shared with TRBD1. Per germline, CDR1 ENHRY and CDR2 SYGVKD. V shed 6 bases and J 1 base; nucleotides not matched to a gene: 9. This CDR3 spans 16 amino acids. CDR3 DNA: TGTGCCATCAGAAATCCGGGACAGGGGTTTTCCTACGAGCAGTACTTC. It yields the protein CAIRNPGQGFSYEQYF.

The chain recombines TRBV5-8 with TRBJ2-7; 10 bases are shared with TRBD1. CDR1 is SGHTS and CDR2 is YDEGEE in the germline V gene. J was trimmed by 4 bases and V by 2 bases; bases with no gene match: 6. The length of the CDR3 is 15 residues. The DNA for the CDR3 is TGTGCCAGCAGCTTTATCGGGACAGGGGTATACGAGCAGTACTTC. It is translated as CASSFIGTGVYEQYF.